This TCR beta chain was sequenced in a study of cytomegalovirus exposure and HLA in healthy donors. Study-wide results and caveats: Association of 15,000 to 20,000 TCR beta sequences with HLA alleles was found at 0.05 false discovery rate in a later analysis.

60 Vbeta and 13 Jbeta primers were used in PCR. Assay: immunoSEQ multiplex PCR; the TCRdb copy retains only in-frame clones and omits some. This sample yields about 140,000 clones, of which more than 60% are seen a single time; roughly 1.9% belongs to the top ten. From germline, CDR1 is SNHLY and CDR2 FYNNEI. The V segment lost 4 bases and the J segment 4 bases; nucleotides outside the gene matches: 10. The CDR3 covers 17 residues. Comment on this clone: What it binds is not known.

The sequencing input was PBMCs. V usage is TRBV2 and J usage is TRBJ2-2, with 9 positions matching TRBD1. This clonotype originated in a male donor in good health and CMV-seronegative. The CDR3 DNA sequence: TGTGCCAGCAGTGCCGGGACAGGGATGATGGGCACCGGGGAGCTGTTTTTT. This translates into CASSAGTGMMGTGELFF. Using reference TRBV2 and TRBJ2-2 for the parts outside the CDR3, the full variable domain is EPEVTQTPSHQVTQMGQEVILRCVPISNHLYFYWYRQILGQKVEFLVSFYNNEISEKSEIFDDQFSVERPDGSNFTLKIRSTKLEDSAMYFCASSAGTGMMGTGELFFGEGSRLTVL.